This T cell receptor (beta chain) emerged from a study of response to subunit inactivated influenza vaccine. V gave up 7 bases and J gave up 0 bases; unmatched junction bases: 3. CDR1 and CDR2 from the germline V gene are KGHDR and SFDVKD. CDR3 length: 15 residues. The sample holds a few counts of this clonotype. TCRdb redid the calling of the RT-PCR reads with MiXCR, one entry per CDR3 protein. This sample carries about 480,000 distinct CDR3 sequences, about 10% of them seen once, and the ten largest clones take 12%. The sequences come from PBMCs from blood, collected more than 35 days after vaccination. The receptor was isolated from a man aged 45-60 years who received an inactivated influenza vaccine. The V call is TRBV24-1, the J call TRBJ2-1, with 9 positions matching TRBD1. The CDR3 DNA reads TGTGCCACCAGGGGACAGGGAAACTCCTACAATGAGCAGTTCTTC. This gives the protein CATRGQGNSYNEQFF.